The present T cell receptor beta chain was sequenced within a study of T cell responses to AZD1222 COVID-19 vaccine. Overall study findings and caveats: Just a handful of AZD1222 recipients tested seropositive at baseline. Donors were largely white British and mainly female; clonal diversity was possibly underestimated.

With respect to this clone: The antigen remains undetermined.

TCRdb's table, derived via immunoSEQ multiplex PCR, lists solely in-frame clones and lacks some. Among 54,000 or so clones listed, 70% to 90% were seen once. The CDR3 sequence is 15 residues long. With 3 bases removed from V and 2 bases from J, the gap between germline ends came to 13 bases. The germline CDR1 and CDR2 sequences are WSHSY and SAAADI. J is TRBJ1-2 and V is TRBV10-2, with TRBD1 as a possible D gene (5 bases). The specimen comprised peripheral blood, sampled on day 0 of AZD1222 vaccination. The sequence came from an adult in good health. CDR3 DNA: TGCGCCAGCAGTGACGCGAATCGACAGAACTATGGCTACACCTTC. It yields the protein CASSDANRQNYGYTF.